The 27 T cell receptor beta chains below come from one sample, sequenced in a study of T-cell memory formation after mild COVID-19. MiXCR, run by TCRdb on the 5' RACE reads, gives a single entry per CDR3 protein. The table includes 150,000 or so distinct CDR3 sequences, 11% detected once. Material: PBMCs or a T cell subset sorted from them (not recorded which). These receptors were obtained from a young man who had mild COVID-19 (a few samples of this study predate the infection). Cell type and time point are not known.

This clonotype came up a few times. The chain recombines TRBV2 with TRBJ2-3; perhaps TRBD2 as D (6 bases). This CDR3 contains 14 residues. The V end lost 1 base, the J end lost 9 bases, and 14 bases lay between the germline ends. CDR1 and CDR2 (germline): SNHLY, FYNNEI. CDR3 in amino acids: CASSEVSVGGTQYF. The CDR3 nucleotides are TGTGCCAGCAGTGAAGTCAGCGTGGGAGGAACGCAGTATTTT.

This clonotype has just a few counts. The chain carries TRBV28 and TRBJ2-1; 14 bases line up with TRBD2. V was pared by 5 bases and J by 9 bases, with 12 bases of the junction left unmatched. The CDR3 is 17 residues long. Germline loops: CDR1 MDHEN, CDR2 SYDVKM. The CDR3 region is CASSPRLAGGHLLEQFF. Here the CDR3 DNA reads TGTGCCAGCAGTCCAAGACTAGCGGGGGGGCATCTACTTGAGCAGTTCTTC.

The genes are TRBV12-3 or TRBV12-4 and TRBJ2-4, with 13 nucleotides matching TRBD2. The CDR3 contains 16 residues. Trimming took 3 bases from V and 5 from J; bases not matched to a gene: 4. DNA for the CDR3: TGTGCCAGCAGTTTGACTAGCGGGGGGTTGCAAAACATTCAGTACTTC. It codes for CASSLTSGGLQNIQYF.

In this sample, this clonotype turned up a few times. The rearrangement links TRBV27 to TRBJ1-6; TRBD1 might be the D (6 bases). The V gene's germline CDR1 is MNHEY and CDR2 SMNVEV (reference sequence). The ends were cut back, 6 bases at V and 8 bases at J, with 17 bases in the middle. The CDR3 is 15 residues long. CDR3 loop: CASRTIRGGYSPLHF. The CDR3 nucleotides are TGTGCCAGCAGAACGATCAGGGGTGGTTATTCACCCCTCCACTTT.

This sequence joins TRBV4-3 and TRBJ2-1; 12 positions agree with TRBD2. Trimming removed 1 base from V and 7 bases from J; junction bases left unmatched: 8. The CDR3 has 17 amino acids. Looked up from germline, CDR1 is LGHNA and CDR2 is YSLEER. The CDR3 reads CASSQVASGGVRNEQFF. In nucleotides, the CDR3 is TGCGCCAGCAGCCAAGTCGCTAGCGGGGGGGTACGGAATGAGCAGTTCTTC.

CDR3 loop: CASSQVAGGTEAFF. CDR3 coding DNA: TGTGCCAGCAGCCAAGTGGCCGGGGGCACTGAAGCTTTCTTT. V is TRBV3-1 and J is TRBJ1-1, with D maybe TRBD1 (5 bases). The CDR3 is 14 residues long. CDR1 and CDR2 from the germline V gene are LGHDT and YNNKEL (reference sequence). Trimming stripped 1 base from V and 4 bases from J, with 10 bases between.

This clonotype was picked up a small number of times. The rearrangement uses TRBV12-3 or TRBV12-4 and TRBJ1-2; D is undetermined. The CDR3 runs 13 residues. V lost 3 bases to trimming and J lost 7 bases, with 12 bases between them. In nucleotides, the CDR3 is TGTGCCAGCAGTTTTTCACAGTCGGCTGGCTACACCTTC. Amino acid sequence: CASSFSQSAGYTF.

This clonotype was observed a few times. The chain has TRBV4-3 and TRBJ1-4; possible D gene TRBD1, 6 bases. The V end was cut by 0 bases, the J end by 7 bases, with 18 bases between. Germline V gives CDR1 LGHNA, CDR2 YSLEER. This CDR3 spans 17 amino acids. DNA of the CDR3: TGCGCCAGCAGCCAAGATCCATCCAGGGGCCCCCTTGAAAAACTGTTTTTT. It translates to CASSQDPSRGPLEKLFF.

J is TRBJ2-1 and V is TRBV14, with a tentative D call TRBD2 (6 bases). The ends were cut back, 2 bases at V and 2 bases at J, with 10 bases in the middle. Germline-derived CDR1 and CDR2 are SGHDN and FVKESK. The CDR3 runs to 15 residues. The CDR3 DNA is TGTGCCAGCAGCCAATTAGGCGGGACCTACAATGAGCAGTTCTTC. As protein: CASSQLGGTYNEQFF.

A single count supports this clonotype. V gene TRBV7-2 combines with J gene TRBJ2-1, with 7 bases aligning to TRBD1. The junction had 2 bases not matched to a gene; V was cut back by 5 bases and J by 7 bases. The CDR3 contains 12 residues. Germline V gene data show CDR1 as SGHTA and CDR2 as FQGNSA. The DNA for the CDR3 is TGTGCCAGCAGCGTACAGGGGAATGAGCAGTTCTTC. Its translation is CASSVQGNEQFF.

V and J are TRBV5-1 and TRBJ2-5, with D perhaps TRBD1 or TRBD2 (5 bases each). The germline CDR1 and CDR2 sequences are SGHRS and YFSETQ. Trimming removed 0 bases at V and 5 bases at J, with 11 bases between. The CDR3 consists of 14 residues. DNA for the CDR3: TGCGCCAGCAGCTTGGATATGGGGACGGAGACCCAGTACTTC. It codes for CASSLDMGTETQYF.

This clonotype has just a few counts. This sequence joins TRBV5-5 and TRBJ1-5, with TRBD1 as a possible D gene (5 bases). CDR3 size: 13 residues. V shed 4 bases and J shed 5 bases, with 10 bases lying between them. Germline assignment: CDR1 SGHKS and CDR2 YYEKEE (reference sequence). In nucleotides, the CDR3 is TGTGCCAGCAGCGTTCAGGGTGATCAGCCCCAGCATTTT. Residues: CASSVQGDQPQHF.

For the CDR3, the DNA is TGTGCCAGCAGTTATGCGCTAGCGGGACCCAATGAGCAGTTCTTC. Residues: CASSYALAGPNEQFF. The chain joins TRBV6-2 or TRBV6-3 to TRBJ2-1; 9 positions match TRBD2. This CDR3 region has 15 residues. Germline V gene sequence: CDR1 MNHEY, CDR2 SVGEGT. Germline trimming cut 3 bases from V and 6 bases from J; bases unmatched to any gene: 6.

V is TRBV6-6 and J is TRBJ1-6; D might be TRBD1 (6 bases). Trimming cost V 6 bases and J 10 bases, with 22 bases left between them. The CDR3 length is 16 residues. Germline V CDR1 and CDR2: MNHNY, SVGAGI (reference sequence). CDR3 bases: TGTGCCAGCAGCTCCCGAACAGGGCTTGTGGTATCACCCCTCCACTTT. This translates into CASSSRTGLVVSPLHF.

The DNA of the CDR3 is TGTGCCAGCAGCCCGAGGGCCGGGACAGGGATCTTCGGCGAGCAGTACGTC. Translation: CASSPRAGTGIFGEQYV. The chain is built from TRBV3-1 and TRBJ2-7; 9 bases are a match to TRBD1. V lost 4 bases and J lost 6; bases outside the gene matches: 16. Germline CDR1 reads LGHDT; CDR2 reads YNNKEL (reference sequence). The CDR3 extends over 17 amino acids.

In this sample, this clonotype turned up a few times. The V and J genes are TRBV5-1 and TRBJ2-2, with D perhaps assigned TRBD1 or TRBD2 (6 bases each). Trimming took off 4 bases at V and 3 bases at J, with 16 bases between the two ends. The CDR3 covers 16 residues. Germline CDR1 is SGHRS and CDR2 is YFSETQ. CDR3 amino acids: CASSPGSGAHTGELFF. CDR3 nucleotide sequence: TGCGCCAGCAGCCCCGGGTCGGGGGCCCACACCGGGGAGCTGTTTTTT.

The rearrangement links TRBV10-3 to TRBJ1-5, with D maybe TRBD1 (6 bases). The CDR3 runs 15 residues. Germline V lookup: CDR1 ENHRY, CDR2 SYGVKD. Trimming removed 10 bases from V and 0 bases from J, with 16 bases in between. The CDR3 bases are TGTGCCACCGGACAGACCGACATTAGCAATCAGCCCCAGCATTTT. This translates into CATGQTDISNQPQHF.

In this sample, this clonotype turned up a few times. The CDR3: CASSQDPTYDNEQFF. CDR3 nucleotide sequence: TGCGCCAGCAGCCAAGATCCGACGTACGACAATGAGCAGTTCTTC. The chain employs TRBV4-3 and TRBJ2-1; D is undetermined. Between the trimmed V and J ends, which lost 0 bases and 5 bases, there was a span of 11 bases. CDR1 LGHNA and CDR2 YSLEER come from the germline V gene. The CDR3 is 15 residues long.

The chain has TRBV5-4 and TRBJ1-2, with D perhaps TRBD1 (6 bases). Germline V gene sequence: CDR1 SGHNT, CDR2 YYREEE (reference sequence). The CDR3 covers 15 residues. Between the trimmed V and J ends, which lost 6 bases and 3 bases, there was a span of 18 bases. The CDR3 bases are TGTGCCAGCACCATTAACAGGGTGAGGCACTATGGCTACACCTTC. Its protein product is CASTINRVRHYGYTF.

This clonotype occurred many times. The chain uses TRBV7-9 and TRBJ2-3; possibly TRBD1 for D (5 bases). The CDR3 totals 13 residues. Trimming left V 2 bases short and J 6 bases short, with 9 bases between. CDR1 SEHNR and CDR2 FQNEAQ come from the germline V gene (reference sequence). CDR3 sequence reads: CASSLQGPDTQYF. CDR3 DNA sequence: TGTGCCAGCAGCTTACAGGGCCCGGATACGCAGTATTTT.

The chain combines TRBV4-3 with TRBJ1-1, with D possibly being TRBD1 (5 bases). This CDR3 spans 15 amino acids. The V end lost 0 bases, the J end lost 9 bases, and 17 bases lay between the germline ends. Per germline, CDR1 LGHNA and CDR2 YSLEER. Written as DNA, the CDR3 is TGCGCCAGCAGCCAAGATCACAGGTTTCAGCCTCAAGCTTTCTTT. Translated: CASSQDHRFQPQAFF.

This clonotype has only a few counts. The chain combines TRBV27 with TRBJ2-5; tentatively, D is TRBD1 (5 bases). The V gene lost 5 bases and the J gene lost 5 bases, with 12 bases spanning the gap. CDR1 is MNHEY, CDR2 SMNVEV, per germline (reference sequence). The CDR3 consists of 13 residues. The CDR3 DNA follows: TGTGCCAGCAGTCATACAGGATTGGAGACCCAGTACTTC. Translated: CASSHTGLETQYF.

This clonotype was recorded at least ten times. The rearrangement links TRBV15 to TRBJ2-5, with 8 bases fitting TRBD1. The CDR3 covers 15 residues. The J segment lost 5 bases and the V segment lost 1 base, leaving 6 bases of the junction unmatched. CDR1 and CDR2 (germline): LNHNV, YYDKDF (reference sequence). CDR3 sequence (DNA): TGTGCCACCAGCAGAGGGTCAGGGGGCCAGGAGACCCAGTACTTC. Translation: CATSRGSGGQETQYF.

V gene TRBV15 combines with J gene TRBJ1-2; TRBD1 might be the D (5 bases). V dropped 7 bases and J dropped 4 bases, with 16 bases sitting between them. This CDR3 contains 14 residues. Germline assignment: CDR1 LNHNV and CDR2 YYDKDF (reference sequence). The DNA for the CDR3 is TGTGCCACCACCAGGACAAGTACGTCCTATGGCTACACCTTC. Translation gives CATTRTSTSYGYTF.

This clonotype has just a few counts. The rearrangement uses TRBV10-3 and TRBJ2-3; 9 bases match TRBD2. CDR1 ENHRY and CDR2 SYGVKD come from the germline V gene. The J segment lost 2 bases and the V segment lost 1 base, leaving 10 bases of the junction unmatched. The CDR3 sequence is 18 residues long. In DNA, the CDR3 is TGTGCCATCAGTGAGTTTGCGGGGGGGACCAGGAACACAGATACGCAGTATTTT. Encoded protein: CAISEFAGGTRNTDTQYF.

This clonotype occurred many times. V is TRBV4-3 and J is TRBJ1-2, with TRBD1 as a possible D gene (5 bases). Deletions cut 3 bases from V and 2 bases from J, with 13 bases between. The length of the CDR3 is 15 residues. The V gene's germline CDR1 is LGHNA and CDR2 YSLEER. Here the CDR3 DNA reads TGCGCCAGCAGCCAGGGCTGGGACTTGAACTATGGCTACACCTTC. This translates into CASSQGWDLNYGYTF.

The V call is TRBV4-2, the J call TRBJ2-4, with D perhaps matching TRBD1 (6 bases). CDR1 LGHNA and CDR2 YNFKEQ come from the germline V gene. V lost 1 base to trimming and J lost 8 bases, with 9 bases between them. This CDR3 region has 13 residues. For the CDR3, the DNA is TGTGCCAGCAGCCAAGTCGAGGGGGACATTCAGTACTTC. Encoded protein: CASSQVEGDIQYF.